One and the same sample provided the 11 T cell receptor beta chains below, sequenced in a study of T-cell reconstitution after alpha-beta-depleted transplantation in children. This sample's TCRbeta library carried unique molecular identifier barcodes. TCRdb reprocessed the PCR reads via MiXCR and lists one record per CDR3 protein. Among approximately 250,000 distinct CDR3 sequences listed, more than 20% were seen once. This sample comprised PBMCs, obtained before TCRalphabeta/CD19-depleted stem cell transplant. All receptors come from a girl aged 2 to 10 with Fanconi anemia, due to receive a stem cell transplant.

This clonotype has a count of ten or more. This chain connects TRBV7-2 to TRBJ2-7, with D possibly TRBD2 on 6 matching bases. V was clipped by 1 base and J by 5 bases, with 9 bases between them. CDR1 and CDR2 (germline): SGHTA, FQGNSA. There are 13 residues in the CDR3. The CDR3 sequence: CASSLEGLNEQYF. As DNA, the CDR3 is TGTGCCAGCAGCTTAGAAGGACTAAACGAGCAGTACTTC.

The genes are TRBV20-1 and TRBJ1-1; D gene ambiguous. CDR1 is DFQATT and CDR2 is SNEGSKA in the germline V gene (reference sequence). The length of the CDR3 is 9 residues. V was clipped by 6 bases and J by 8 bases, with 7 bases between them. The CDR3 nucleotides read TGCAGTGCCTTGGGCGAAGCTTTCTTT. Its translation is CSALGEAFF.

This clonotype was seen many times. The chain joins TRBV6-5 to TRBJ2-5, with D possibly matching TRBD1 (5 bases). The CDR3 consists of 11 residues. Germline V gene sequence: CDR1 MNHEY, CDR2 SVGAGI. The V gene lost 2 bases and the J gene lost 13 bases, with 11 bases spanning the gap. CDR3 bases: TGTGCCAGCAGTTACAGGGGTTGCTTGTACTTC. Translated: CASSYRGCLYF.

This clonotype was found a few times. The genes are TRBV4-2 and TRBJ2-7; 14 nucleotides line up with TRBD2. V gave up 0 bases and J gave up 6 bases; unmatched junction bases: 7. The CDR3 loop spans 17 amino acids. The germline gives CDR1 LGHNA, CDR2 YNFKEQ. For the CDR3, the DNA is TGTGCCAGCAGCCAAGACAGGACTAGCGGGAGGTCAGCCGAGCAGTACTTC. It encodes CASSQDRTSGRSAEQYF.

V and J are TRBV19 and TRBJ2-7; no reliable D call. This CDR3 contains 16 residues. The V gene lost 1 base and the J gene lost 5 bases, with 18 bases spanning the gap. Germline V gives CDR1 LNHDA, CDR2 SQIVND (reference sequence). CDR3 sequence reads: CASSIGNRLVPNEQYF. The CDR3, as DNA: TGTGCCAGTAGTATAGGTAACCGACTCGTTCCTAACGAGCAGTACTTC.

This clonotype was seen a few times. This may be a read error: a much more frequent sequence differs by one nucleotide. V is TRBV20-1 and J is TRBJ2-7; 10 bases align to TRBD2. This CDR3 spans 15 amino acids. The germline gives CDR1 DFQATT, CDR2 SNEGSKA (reference sequence). The CDR3 DNA follows: TGCTGTGCTCCCCCCCTTACTAGCGGGAACTACGAGCAGTACTTC. Its translation: CCAPPLTSGNYEQYF.

This clonotype has only a few counts. The chain employs TRBV7-9 and TRBJ2-7; 10 bases map to TRBD1. The J segment lost 6 bases and the V segment lost 0 bases, leaving 5 bases of the junction unmatched. The CDR3 loop spans 15 amino acids. CDR1 and CDR2 (germline): SEHNR, FQNEAQ (reference sequence). The CDR3 nucleotides read TGTGCCAGCAGCTTAGCGCCAGGACAGGGGGGCGAGCAGTACTTC. It translates to CASSLAPGQGGEQYF.

This clonotype was counted between two and nine times. The V and J genes are TRBV29-1 and TRBJ1-2; maybe TRBD1 (6 bases). The CDR3 spans 12 residues. The V gene lost 4 bases and the J gene lost 4 bases, with 10 bases spanning the gap. The germline gives CDR1 SQVTM, CDR2 ANQGSEA. CDR3 sequence reads: CSVVDRAYGYTF. As DNA, the CDR3 is TGCAGCGTTGTGGACAGAGCCTATGGCTACACCTTC.

In the case of this clonotype: This may arise from a read error, as a much more abundant clone is one base away. The J gene is TRBJ1-1, the V gene TRBV6-1; D perhaps matches TRBD1 (5 bases). From germline, CDR1 is MNHNS and CDR2 SASEGT. CDR3 length: 14 residues. CDR3 loop: CASSEGAFGTEPFF. The CDR3, as DNA: TGTGCCAGCAGTGAAGGCGCGTTTGGGACTGAACCTTTCTTT.

V usage is TRBV15 and J usage is TRBJ2-5, with a tentative D call TRBD2 (6 bases). CDR1 LNHNV and CDR2 YYDKDF come from the germline V gene (reference sequence). With 0 bases removed from V and 3 bases from J, the gap between germline ends came to 14 bases. The CDR3 is made up of 16 amino acids. CDR3 nucleotides: TGTGCCACCAGCAGAGATATGGTCACTAGCAAAGAGACCCAGTACTTC. Encoded protein: CATSRDMVTSKETQYF.

The chain carries TRBV7-2 and TRBJ2-3; 8 bases map to TRBD2. The CDR3 extends over 17 amino acids. With 3 bases clipped from V and 6 bases from J, the junction kept 14 bases outside the gene matches. Germline CDR1 reads SGHTA; CDR2 reads FQGNSA. CDR3 amino acids: CASSFFLRTSPADTQYF. Written as DNA, the CDR3 is TGTGCCAGCAGCTTCTTCCTCCGGACTAGCCCCGCGGATACGCAGTATTTT.